This T cell receptor (beta chain) appears in the sequencing data of a study of blood T cells in healthy people across ages. Then a second PCR, running about 7 to 11 cycles, was carried out with a sample-barcoded 5' primer and a J-beta primer mix. TCRdb re-called the 5' RACE reads with MiXCR, one entry per CDR3 protein. The table has hundreds of thousands of distinct CDR3 sequences, about 43% seen once; the top ten hold about 32%. The trim removed 0 bases at V and 4 bases at J, leaving 14 bases unmatched. CDR3 length equals 18 residues. The germline V gene encodes CDR1 DFQATT and CDR2 SNEGSKA (reference sequence). The sample providers were healthy Caucasian people from Russia, aged roughly 6 to 95. Per-sample yields of isolated PBMCs were at least 6.5 million.

Sequencing was done on a sample of blood. The chain employs TRBV20-1 and TRBJ2-1; 8 nucleotides align to TRBD1. The clonotype was recovered from an elderly man in good health. Here the CDR3 DNA reads TGCAGTGCTAGAGAAGGGCAGGGGGCCCGGATTGAGTACAATGAGCAGTTCTTC. This encodes CSAREGQGARIEYNEQFF.